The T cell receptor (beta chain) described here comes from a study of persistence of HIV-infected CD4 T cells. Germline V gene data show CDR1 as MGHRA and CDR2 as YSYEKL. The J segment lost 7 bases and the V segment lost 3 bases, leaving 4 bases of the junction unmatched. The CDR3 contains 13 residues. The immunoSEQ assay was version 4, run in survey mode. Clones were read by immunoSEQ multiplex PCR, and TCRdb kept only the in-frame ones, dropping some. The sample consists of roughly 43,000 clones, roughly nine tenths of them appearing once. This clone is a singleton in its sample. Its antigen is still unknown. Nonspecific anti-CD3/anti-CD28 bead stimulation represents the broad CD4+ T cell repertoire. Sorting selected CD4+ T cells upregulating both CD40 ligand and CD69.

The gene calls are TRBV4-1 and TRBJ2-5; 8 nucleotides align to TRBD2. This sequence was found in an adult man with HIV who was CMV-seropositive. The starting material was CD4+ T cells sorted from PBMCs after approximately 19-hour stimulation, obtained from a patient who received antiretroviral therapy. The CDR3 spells CASSHAGGGTQYF. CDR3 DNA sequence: TGCGCCAGCAGCCATGCCGGGGGGGGGACCCAGTACTTC.